The 11 T cell receptor beta chains presented below share a single source sample, sequenced in a study of blood T cell repertoires in COVID-19. Only in-frame clones appear in the TCRdb table, and some are missing; sequencing was by immunoSEQ multiplex PCR. Here the sample spans 110,000 to 150,000 clones, 82% being singletons. The material sequenced was peripheral blood. The receptors here all came from a woman over 75 with acute or convalescent COVID-19.

The genes are TRBV3-1 (or the pseudogene TRBV3-2) and TRBJ1-3; D is unresolved. Germline values: CDR1 LGHDT, CDR2 YNNKEL (reference sequence). The V and J ends lost 0 bases and 0 bases respectively, with 6 bases between them. The CDR3 extends over 15 amino acids. The CDR3 DNA is TGTGCCAGCAGCCAAGATTGGGCCTCTGGAAACACCATATATTTT. Translation: CASSQDWASGNTIYF.

This rearrangement joins TRBV5-4 to TRBJ2-7; 10 bases are shared with TRBD1. The CDR3 contains 13 residues. CDR1 and CDR2 (germline): SGHNT, YYREEE (reference sequence). V lost 2 bases to trimming and J lost 8 bases; unmatched junction nucleotides: 4. CDR3 residues: CASSFPGQGKQYF. The CDR3 region has the DNA TGTGCCAGCAGCTTTCCGGGACAGGGGAAGCAGTACTTC.

The rearrangement uses TRBV29-1 and TRBJ2-7; TRBD2 agrees at 7 bases. V was pared by 7 bases and J by 6 bases, with 6 bases of the junction left unmatched. Germline assignment: CDR1 SQVTM and CDR2 ANQGSEA. CDR3 size: 11 residues. The CDR3 DNA reads as TGCAGCGCCACTGGGGGGGTCGAGCAGTACTTC. Residues: CSATGGVEQYF.

This rearrangement joins TRBV9 to TRBJ1-5; D might be TRBD1 (5 bases). Trimming cost V 2 bases and J 6 bases, with 15 bases left between them. The CDR3 is made up of 15 amino acids. Germline CDR1 SGDLS, CDR2 YYNGEE. Here the CDR3 DNA reads TGTGCCAGCAGCGTTAAGGTCAGGGTCCGTCAGCCCCAGCATTTT. Translated: CASSVKVRVRQPQHF.

This chain links TRBV19 with TRBJ1-1, with D perhaps matching TRBD1 (6 bases). Deletions cut 5 bases from V and 8 bases from J, with 15 bases between. Germline CDR1 is LNHDA and CDR2 is SQIVND (reference sequence). This CDR3 has 13 amino acids. CDR3 DNA: TGTGCCAGTAGTTCACACCAAAGGGGGGAAGCTTTCTTT. Its protein is CASSSHQRGEAFF. The variable domain in full, with the rest retrieved from reference TRBV19 and TRBJ1-1, is DGGITQSPKYLFRKEGQNVTLSCEQNLNHDAMYWYRQDPGQGLRLIYYSQIVNDFQKGDIAEGYSVSREKKESFPLTVTSAQKNPTAFYLCASSSHQRGEAFFGQGTRLTVV.

The genes are TRBV9 and TRBJ1-2; perhaps TRBD1 as D (5 bases). V was pared by 0 bases and J by 8 bases, with 20 bases between. The germline V gene has CDR1 SGDLS and CDR2 YYNGEE. This CDR3 is 16 amino acids long. CDR3 region: CASSVDFDPGVVGYTF. CDR3 bases: TGTGCCAGCAGCGTAGATTTCGATCCGGGGGTTGTAGGCTACACCTTC. Full variable domain (missing parts from reference TRBV9 and TRBJ1-2): DSGVTQTPKHLITATGQRVTLRCSPRSGDLSVYWYQQSLDQGLQFLIQYYNGEERAKGNILERFSAQQFPDLHSELNLSSLELGDSALYFCASSVDFDPGVVGYTFGSGTRLTVV.

The V gene is TRBV7-8, the J gene TRBJ2-7, with TRBD2 identical over 8 bases. The V and J ends lost 5 bases and 3 bases, in that order; junction bases with no gene match: 9. This CDR3 region has 15 residues. The germline V gene has CDR1 SGHVS and CDR2 FQNEAQ. CDR3 region: CASSRPLAGIYEQYF. Written as DNA, the CDR3 is TGTGCCAGCAGCCGGCCATTAGCGGGAATCTACGAGCAGTACTTC. Using reference TRBV7-8 and TRBJ2-7 for the parts outside the CDR3, the full variable domain is GAGVSQSPRYKVAKRGQDVALRCDPISGHVSLFWYQQALGQGPEFLTYFQNEAQLDKSGLPSDRFFAERPEGSVSTLKIQRTQQEDSAVYLCASSRPLAGIYEQYFGPGTRLTVT.

CDR3 region: CASSFGTGPNGYTF. The DNA for the CDR3 is TGTGCCAGCAGCTTTGGGACAGGGCCGAATGGCTACACCTTC. This chain uses TRBV5-6 with TRBJ1-2, with TRBD1 identical over 9 bases. J lost 6 bases, V lost 2 bases, and 5 bases had no gene match. Germline V lookup: CDR1 SGHDT, CDR2 YYEEEE. The CDR3 has 14 residues. Using reference TRBV5-6 and TRBJ1-2 for the parts outside the CDR3, the full variable domain is DAGVTQSPTHLIKTRGQQVTLRCSPKSGHDTVSWYQQALGQGPQFIFQYYEEEERQRGNFPDRFSGHQFPNYSSELNVNALLLGDSALYLCASSFGTGPNGYTFGSGTRLTVV.

The chain links TRBV7-9 to TRBJ2-2; 7 bases match TRBD1. The CDR3 covers 14 residues. Germline CDR1 is SEHNR and CDR2 is FQNEAQ (reference sequence). The V gene end was trimmed by 4 bases and the J gene end by 6 bases; junction bases not matched to a gene: 5. The DNA of the CDR3 is TGTGCCAGCAGCTGGGGGACAGCCCCCGGGGAGCTGTTTTTT. Its translation: CASSWGTAPGELFF.

This sequence joins TRBV10-3 and TRBJ2-1, with 9 bases fitting TRBD1. CDR1 ENHRY and CDR2 SYGVKD come from the germline V gene. The junction had 11 bases not matched to a gene; V was cut back by 3 bases and J by 2 bases. The CDR3 contains 18 residues. This chain's CDR3 is CAISELGTGTSPYNEQFF. DNA for the CDR3: TGTGCCATCAGTGAACTCGGGACAGGGACATCACCCTACAATGAGCAGTTCTTC.

This chain uses TRBV19 with TRBJ2-1; 7 bases are shared with TRBD1. Germline loops: CDR1 LNHDA, CDR2 SQIVND (reference sequence). The V gene end was trimmed by 7 bases and the J gene end by 7 bases; junction bases not matched to a gene: 25. The CDR3 runs to 19 residues. CDR3: CASKKQGLAPLEVLNEQFF. The CDR3 DNA sequence: TGTGCCAGTAAGAAACAGGGGTTGGCCCCCTTGGAGGTTTTAAATGAGCAGTTCTTC.